The clone carrying this T cell receptor beta chain was detected only once. Its specificity is unknown. Assay: immunoSEQ multiplex PCR; the TCRdb copy retains only in-frame clones and omits some. The profile shows tens of thousands of clones, under 95% of them singletons. This record belongs to a study of a mutant IDH1 vaccine in newly diagnosed glioma. Overall study: Vaccinations were initiated 4-6 weeks following radiotherapy alone, or were given together with temozolomide cycles. Standard pretreatment was either radiotherapy, temozolomide, or, for most, radiochemotherapy with temozolomide. Whole-study results and caveats: Among patients, around 95% showed immune responses induced by the vaccine.

Indicated time point: week 23, last vaccination. Alongside topical imiquimod, each dose of vaccine comprised 300 ug of mutant IDH1 20-mer peptide. Per the germline V gene, CDR1 is MGHDK and CDR2 is SYGVNS. V shed 4 bases, J shed 10 bases, and the junction held 10 bases outside the gene matches. The CDR3 runs 15 residues. This TCR derives from a man aged 45 to 65 with glioma. This sequence joins TRBV25-1 and TRBJ1-6; 7 nucleotides match TRBD1. The starting material was PBMCs, obtained from a glioma patient whose treatment included an IDH1 peptide vaccine. The CDR3 loop is CASSGLGQSNSPLHF. The CDR3 bases are TGTGCCAGCAGTGGATTGGGACAGAGCAACTCACCCCTCCACTTT.